This T cell receptor (beta chain) was captured in a study of T-cell memory formation after mild COVID-19. Background on the study: TCR clusters were largely donor specific. General study findings and limits: Cross-reactive memory appears to have joined, as suggested by some responding clones showing up in pre-infection memory. Later expanders leaned toward CD4+, whereas clones contracting from day 15 to 85 were balanced CD4/CD8.

The CDR3 runs to 14 residues. Germline loops: CDR1 MRHNA, CDR2 SNTAGT. The V end was cut by 4 bases, the J end by 10 bases, with 17 bases between. MiXCR, run by TCRdb on the 5' RACE reads, gives a single entry per CDR3 protein. The sample lists 140,000 to 150,000 distinct CDR3 sequences, roughly a quarter occurring once. There are a few counts of this clonotype. What it recognizes is unknown. This sequence was found in an adult woman who had mild COVID-19 (a few samples of this study predate the infection). Cell type and time point are not known. This rearrangement joins TRBV6-4 to TRBJ2-1; D is unresolved. Sequences were obtained from PBMCs or a T cell subset sorted from them (not recorded which). This CDR3 is CASSVGTSVGEQFF. The CDR3 DNA sequence: TGTGCCAGCAGTGTAGGAACGAGTGTGGGGGAGCAGTTCTTC.